Shown below are 17 T cell receptor beta chains from a single sample sequenced in a study of early T cells in non-severe SARS-CoV-2 infection. TCRdb re-called the 5' RACE reads with MiXCR, one entry per CDR3 protein. The table shows 60,000 or so distinct CDR3 sequences, with approximately 12% occurring only once. Sequencing was performed on whole blood. Every receptor here comes from an adult who was a healthcare worker with PCR-confirmed SARS-CoV-2 infection or an uninfected control (not recorded which).

This clonotype was seen repeatedly, ten times or more. The rearrangement uses TRBV5-1 and TRBJ2-7; 9 bases are a match to TRBD1. The junction had 2 bases not matched to a gene; V was cut back by 0 bases and J by 4 bases. The V gene's germline CDR1 is SGHRS and CDR2 YFSETQ. This CDR3 contains 14 residues. The CDR3: CASSLAGQGYEQYF. The CDR3, as DNA: TGCGCCAGCAGCTTGGCCGGACAGGGGTACGAGCAGTACTTC.

This clonotype was detected many times. V is TRBV18 and J is TRBJ2-7; D could derive from TRBD1 or TRBD2 (6 bases each). The CDR3 runs 15 residues. Germline assignment: CDR1 KGHSH and CDR2 LQKENI. V lost 2 bases and J 0 bases, leaving 11 bases between the germline ends. Here the CDR3 reads CASSPSRGPSYEQYF. The CDR3 coding sequence is TGTGCCAGCTCACCAAGCCGGGGGCCCTCCTACGAGCAGTACTTC.

V and J are TRBV7-2 and TRBJ2-5, with 13 bases that match TRBD2. Looked up from germline, CDR1 is SGHTA and CDR2 is FQGNSA. With V trimmed by 5 bases and J by 5 bases, 11 bases remained unmatched. CDR3 size: 17 residues. The CDR3 sequence: CASSPGTSGDPRETQYF. The DNA of the CDR3 is TGTGCCAGCAGCCCTGGGACTAGCGGGGACCCCCGGGAGACCCAGTACTTC.

This clonotype has at least ten counts. This chain connects TRBV6-5 to TRBJ2-3; 7 nucleotides match TRBD2. V lost 2 bases, J lost 9 bases, and 2 bases stayed unmatched. This CDR3 is built from 12 residues. In germline, CDR1 is MNHEY, CDR2 SVGAGI. As DNA, the CDR3 is TGTGCCAGCAGTTACCGGGGAGGGACGCAGTATTTT. As protein: CASSYRGGTQYF.

This clonotype was recorded a few times. The chain couples TRBV6-5 to TRBJ2-3; 12 bases align to TRBD2. The ends lost 5 bases at V and 9 bases at J; junction bases unmatched: 15. Germline lookup yields CDR1 MNHEY and CDR2 SVGAGI. This CDR3 is 17 amino acids long. CDR3 protein: CASSGLRLAGGWGTQYF. The DNA of the CDR3 is TGTGCCAGCAGTGGCCTCCGGCTAGCGGGGGGGTGGGGCACGCAGTATTTT.

Ten or more counts support this clonotype. The chain uses TRBV5-1 and TRBJ2-2; D gene unclear. With 0 bases removed from V and 1 base from J, the gap between germline ends came to 7 bases. CDR3 size: 15 residues. CDR1 and CDR2 from the germline V gene are SGHRS and YFSETQ. The DNA for the CDR3 is TGCGCCAGCAGCTTGGGAACTAAGAACACCGGGGAGCTGTTTTTT. Residues: CASSLGTKNTGELFF.

This clonotype appeared a few times. The chain is built from TRBV3-1 and TRBJ2-3, with TRBD2 matching 9 bases. V gave up 0 bases and J gave up 3 bases; unmatched junction bases: 13. The CDR3 loop spans 19 amino acids. Looked up from germline, CDR1 is LGHDT and CDR2 is YNNKEL (reference sequence). CDR3 sequence: CASSQEGVWREGQTDTQYF. DNA of the CDR3: TGTGCCAGCAGCCAAGAAGGAGTTTGGCGGGAGGGCCAAACAGATACGCAGTATTTT.

This clonotype was counted at least ten times. The chain recombines TRBV10-2 with TRBJ2-3; 11 positions match TRBD2. The CDR3 runs 15 residues. Trimming removed 6 bases from V and 4 bases from J; junction bases left unmatched: 6. The germline gives CDR1 WSHSY, CDR2 SAAADI. The CDR3: CASSILAGGPDTQYF. CDR3 coding DNA: TGCGCCAGCAGCATCCTAGCGGGAGGTCCAGATACGCAGTATTTT.

The chain uses TRBV6-1 and TRBJ2-7; 9 bases are a match to TRBD1. Losses at the gene ends were 7 bases for V and 4 bases for J; bases not matched to a gene: 8. The CDR3 is 14 amino acids. Germline CDR1 reads MNHNS; CDR2 reads SASEGT. CDR3 bases: TGTGCCAGCACTACCGGGACAGGGCCATACGAGCAGTACTTC. Translating gives CASTTGTGPYEQYF.

The chain couples TRBV10-3 to TRBJ2-1, with 7 bases that match TRBD2. Germline CDR1 and CDR2: ENHRY and SYGVKD. The V gene end was trimmed by 3 bases and the J gene end by 8 bases; junction bases not matched to a gene: 10. The CDR3 extends over 15 amino acids. The CDR3 DNA sequence: TGTGCCATCAGTGATTCGGGGACTATCGAGGATGAGCAGTTCTTC. Its translation: CAISDSGTIEDEQFF.

This clonotype was detected many times. This chain joins TRBV30 and TRBJ2-3; a weak D match, TRBD2 (7 bases). V lost 2 bases and J lost 4, with 16 bases in between. The CDR3 is 15 amino acids. CDR1 is GTSNPN and CDR2 is SVGIG in the germline V gene (reference sequence). CDR3 in amino acids: CAWSHPVGGPDTQYF. In DNA, the CDR3 is TGTGCCTGGAGTCACCCAGTGGGGGGGCCAGATACGCAGTATTTT.

In its sample, this clonotype was seen many times. This chain joins TRBV6-2 or TRBV6-3 and TRBJ1-6; TRBD1 is a possible D gene (6 bases). Trimming left V 5 bases short and J 10 bases short, with 27 bases between. The CDR3 covers 18 residues. Germline CDR1 MNHEY, CDR2 SVGEGT. DNA of the CDR3: TGTGCCAGCAGTCAGAACCGATCTACGAAACAGGGTTACTCACCCCTCCACTTT. Protein product: CASSQNRSTKQGYSPLHF.

At least ten counts were recorded for this clonotype. The rearrangement uses TRBV14 and TRBJ2-1; TRBD2 is a possible D gene (5 bases). Germline CDR1 reads SGHDN; CDR2 reads FVKESK. The length of the CDR3 is 19 residues. Trimming shortened V by 5 bases and J by 0 bases, and 23 bases separated the two germline ends. The CDR3 loop is CASSSLDRTWGSSYNEQFF. As DNA, the CDR3 is TGTGCCAGCAGCTCCTTAGACCGGACTTGGGGTAGCTCCTACAATGAGCAGTTCTTC.

This clonotype has more than one count but fewer than ten. This rearrangement joins TRBV29-1 to TRBJ2-7; D ambiguous. CDR3 length: 13 amino acids. CDR1 and CDR2 (germline): SQVTM, ANQGSEA. The germline V and J ends were trimmed by 1 base and 0 bases, with 7 bases remaining between them. The CDR3 nucleotides read TGCAGCGTTGAAGGGCGATTCTCCTACGAGCAGTACTTC. The encoded protein is CSVEGRFSYEQYF.

This clonotype was counted a few times. CDR3 region: CASSSGGREAREQFF. The CDR3 DNA follows: TGCGCCAGCAGCTCAGGGGGGCGGGAGGCACGTGAGCAGTTCTTC. The chain joins TRBV5-1 to TRBJ2-1; a possible D gene is TRBD2 (8 bases). This CDR3 is 15 amino acids long. V gave up 3 bases and J gave up 9 bases, with 19 bases separating them. Germline V gene lookup returns CDR1 SGHRS and CDR2 YFSETQ.

In its sample, this clonotype was seen many times. V and J are TRBV12-3 or TRBV12-4 and TRBJ1-2; 10 bases are a match to TRBD1. The length of the CDR3 is 14 residues. V gave up 7 bases and J gave up 7 bases; unmatched junction bases: 9. The chain's CDR3 is CASTRTGGFGGYTF. CDR3 coding DNA: TGTGCCAGCACCAGGACAGGGGGTTTTGGTGGCTACACCTTC.

This clonotype was seen repeatedly, ten times or more. V usage is TRBV27 and J usage is TRBJ2-7; 8 nucleotides match TRBD2. Germline CDR1 and CDR2: MNHEY and SMNVEV (reference sequence). V shed 4 bases, J shed 5 bases, and the junction held 13 bases outside the gene matches. The CDR3 is made up of 16 amino acids. CDR3 sequence: CASSSLGGRRRDEQYF. The CDR3 bases are TGTGCCAGCAGTTCCCTTGGCGGGAGGAGGCGAGACGAGCAGTACTTC.